Listed here are 17 T cell receptor beta chains from one sample, sequenced in a study of response to subunit inactivated influenza vaccine. TCRdb reprocessed the RT-PCR reads with MiXCR, giving one entry per CDR3 protein. The sample yields 600,000 to 850,000 distinct CDR3 sequences, about 14% seen once. Sequenced here: PBMCs from blood, sampled approximately 15 days before vaccination. The receptors derive from a man aged 50 to 60 who received an inactivated influenza vaccine.

This rearrangement joins TRBV10-3 to TRBJ2-5, with D perhaps assigned TRBD1 or TRBD2 (6 bases each). The V end was cut by 4 bases, the J end by 4 bases, with 13 bases between. There are 14 residues in the CDR3. Per germline, CDR1 ENHRY and CDR2 SYGVKD. The CDR3 sequence: CAISAGGVAETQYF. The CDR3 bases are TGTGCCATCAGTGCCGGGGGCGTCGCAGAGACCCAGTACTTC.

This clonotype was recorded at least ten times. V usage is TRBV6-2 or TRBV6-3 and J usage is TRBJ2-2; 10 bases agree with TRBD1. The CDR3 totals 17 residues. CDR1 and CDR2 from the germline V gene are MNHEY and SVGEGT. V trimming: 6 bases; J trimming: 6 bases; junction bases outside the gene matches: 13. DNA for the CDR3: TGTGCCAGCAGCCGGGACAGGGGATACCCACGCGCCGGGGAGCTGTTTTTT. The encoded protein is CASSRDRGYPRAGELFF.

A few counts support this clonotype. The chain carries TRBV28 and TRBJ2-1, with unresolved D. The CDR3 has 16 amino acids. CDR1 and CDR2 (germline): MDHEN, SYDVKM. Trimming removed 4 bases from V and 5 bases from J, with 18 bases in between. CDR3 coding DNA: TGTGCCAGCAGTTCCGCCTCTGTAGGGTCCAACAATGAGCAGTTCTTC. It encodes CASSSASVGSNNEQFF.

The V and J genes are TRBV7-2 and TRBJ1-5, with D perhaps matching TRBD1 (6 bases). Germline V gene lookup returns CDR1 SGHTA and CDR2 FQGNSA. This CDR3 has 15 residues. Trimming took off 4 bases at V and 4 bases at J, with 14 bases between the two ends. CDR3 in DNA: TGTGCCAGCAGCTCTACAGGGACTCAGAATCAGCCCCAGCATTTT. It translates to CASSSTGTQNQPQHF.

The gene calls are TRBV7-8 and TRBJ2-1; the match to TRBD2 covers 8 bases. CDR3 length: 14 amino acids. Germline V gives CDR1 SGHVS, CDR2 FQNEAQ. The V and J ends lost 8 bases and 8 bases, in that order; junction bases with no gene match: 11. CDR3 residues: CASRPGRVLDEQFF. The CDR3 DNA sequence: TGTGCCAGCCGCCCCGGGAGGGTCCTCGATGAGCAGTTCTTC.

This clonotype came up a few times. The V call is TRBV12-3 or TRBV12-4, the J call TRBJ1-1, with D unresolved. V was trimmed by 6 bases and J by 0 bases, leaving 14 bases between them. This CDR3 contains 15 residues. CDR3 sequence reads: CASRQHPGVNTEAFF. In DNA, the CDR3 is TGTGCCAGCAGACAACACCCTGGGGTGAACACTGAAGCTTTCTTT.

The gene calls are TRBV16 and TRBJ1-1, with a possible D match to TRBD1 (6 bases). CDR1 and CDR2 from the germline V gene are KGHSY and FQNENV. The V gene lost 2 bases and the J gene lost 9 bases, with 16 bases spanning the gap. The length of the CDR3 is 14 residues. The CDR3 is CASSQRAGDIQAFF. The CDR3 region has the DNA TGTGCCAGCAGCCAAAGGGCAGGGGACATTCAAGCTTTCTTT.

The genes are TRBV19 and TRBJ1-5; D may be TRBD1 (5 bases). Trimming cost V 5 bases and J 3 bases, with 11 bases left between them. This CDR3 contains 14 residues. In germline, CDR1 is LNHDA, CDR2 SQIVND (reference sequence). The CDR3 here is CASSDTGYNQPQHF. The DNA of the CDR3 is TGTGCCAGTAGTGATACAGGTTACAATCAGCCCCAGCATTTT.

The gene calls are TRBV28 and TRBJ2-7, with D tentatively TRBD1 (5 bases). Deletions cut 5 bases from V and 1 base from J, with 15 bases between. CDR1 MDHEN and CDR2 SYDVKM come from the germline V gene. The CDR3 length is 15 residues. CDR3 coding DNA: TGTGCCAGCAGTCACCCGTTGCAGGGATCCTACGAGCAGTACTTC. Translated, it gives CASSHPLQGSYEQYF.

This clonotype was observed a few times. One end of the junction varies from germline; a read error may be responsible. V usage is TRBV6-5 and J usage is TRBJ2-1; perhaps TRBD2 as D (6 bases). Germline CDR1 and CDR2: MNHEY and SVGAGI. This CDR3 comprises 15 residues. The CDR3 loop reads CASSDSRGLSLKQFF. The CDR3 DNA sequence: TGTGCCAGCAGTGACTCCCGCGGACTATCCCTGAAGCAGTTCTTC.

V is TRBV20-1 and J is TRBJ2-1; D possibly corresponds to TRBD1 (5 bases). Germline V gene data show CDR1 as DFQATT and CDR2 as SNEGSKA (reference sequence). Trimming took 6 bases from V and 0 from J, leaving 15 bases between them. The CDR3 runs 15 residues. In DNA, the CDR3 is TGCAGTGCCCAAGCTGGGGCCCGCTCCTACAATGAGCAGTTCTTC. Translating gives CSAQAGARSYNEQFF.

This clonotype was recorded a few times. The gene calls are TRBV5-6 and TRBJ2-7, with a weak D call TRBD1 (6 bases). From germline, CDR1 is SGHDT and CDR2 YYEEEE. The CDR3 has 13 amino acids. V lost 2 bases to trimming and J lost 6 bases, with 12 bases between them. The CDR3 region is CASSFTGTGEQYF. The CDR3, as DNA: TGTGCCAGCAGCTTCACAGGGACCGGCGAGCAGTACTTC. The full variable domain, its missing parts supplied by reference TRBV5-6 and TRBJ2-7, is DAGVTQSPTHLIKTRGQQVTLRCSPKSGHDTVSWYQQALGQGPQFIFQYYEEEERQRGNFPDRFSGHQFPNYSSELNVNALLLGDSALYLCASSFTGTGEQYFGPGTRLTVT.

The chain links TRBV14 to TRBJ2-3; tentatively, D is TRBD2 (6 bases). Germline V lookup: CDR1 SGHDN, CDR2 FVKESK. The CDR3 is made up of 16 amino acids. Deletions cut 4 bases from V and 0 bases from J, with 14 bases between. For the CDR3, the DNA is TGTGCCAGCAGCCCAAAATATAGCGGTAGCACAGATACGCAGTATTTT. Translated, it gives CASSPKYSGSTDTQYF.

This clonotype has just a few counts. The rearrangement joins TRBV12-3 or TRBV12-4 to TRBJ2-5; 10 nucleotides match TRBD1. The CDR3 runs 16 residues. V trimming: 5 bases; J trimming: 4 bases; junction bases outside the gene matches: 10. The CDR3 region is CASSRRTGGGGETQYF. The CDR3 DNA is TGTGCCAGCAGTAGGCGGACAGGGGGAGGAGGAGAGACCCAGTACTTC.

This clonotype was found many times. The DNA for the CDR3 is TGTGCCATCGGCGGAAGGGAAGATACGCAGTATTTT. Amino acid sequence: CAIGGREDTQYF. V usage is TRBV10-3 and J usage is TRBJ2-3; D not certain. The V end lost 8 bases, the J end lost 5 bases, and 11 bases lay between the germline ends. CDR3 size: 12 residues. CDR1 is ENHRY, CDR2 SYGVKD, per germline.

CDR3 in amino acids: CASWGDRGNQETQYF. As DNA, the CDR3 is TGTGCCAGCTGGGGGGACAGGGGAAACCAAGAGACCCAGTACTTC. V usage is TRBV6-1 and J usage is TRBJ2-5, with TRBD1 identical over 10 bases. V trimming: 8 bases; J trimming: 0 bases; junction bases outside the gene matches: 6. This CDR3 contains 15 residues. Germline V gene lookup returns CDR1 MNHNS and CDR2 SASEGT.

This clonotype was counted between two and nine times. The CDR3 here is CSVLGLSSYNEQFF. The CDR3 region has the DNA TGCAGCGTTCTGGGACTGAGCTCCTACAATGAGCAGTTCTTC. The rearrangement uses TRBV29-1 and TRBJ2-1, with D tentatively TRBD2 (6 bases). The V gene's germline CDR1 is SQVTM and CDR2 ANQGSEA. Trimming left V 5 bases short and J 0 bases short, with 11 bases between. There are 14 residues in the CDR3.